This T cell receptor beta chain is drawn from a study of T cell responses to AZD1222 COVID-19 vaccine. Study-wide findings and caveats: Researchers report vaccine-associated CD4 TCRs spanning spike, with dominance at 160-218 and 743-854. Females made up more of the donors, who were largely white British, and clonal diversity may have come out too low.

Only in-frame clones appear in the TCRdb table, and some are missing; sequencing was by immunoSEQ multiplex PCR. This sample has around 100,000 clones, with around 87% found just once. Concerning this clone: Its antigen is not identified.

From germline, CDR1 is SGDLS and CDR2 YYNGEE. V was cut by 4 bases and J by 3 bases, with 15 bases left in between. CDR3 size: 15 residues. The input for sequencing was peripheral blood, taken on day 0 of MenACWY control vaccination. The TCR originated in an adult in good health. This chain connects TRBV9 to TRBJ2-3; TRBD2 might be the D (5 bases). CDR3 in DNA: TGTGCCAGCAGCCCCTCCGAGCGGCGGACAGATACGCAGTATTTT. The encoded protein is CASSPSERRTDTQYF.